These T cell receptor beta chains were read from a single sample in a study of shared clonotypes between healthy human individuals. Only in-frame clones appear in the TCRdb table, and some are missing; sequencing was by immunoSEQ multiplex PCR. The sample yields more than 2 million clones, roughly 96% seen once. The material sequenced was naive CD4+ T cells sorted from blood. Receptors were obtained from a young man in good health. Both conserved end residues are part of each CDR3.

v_gene	CDR3aa
TRBV11-3	CASSLQGLLETQYF
TRBV6-6	CASRQTGAENIQYF
TRBV7-9	CASSSEEETQYF
TRBV5-4	CASSRGQGLGYGYTF
TRBV5-1	CASSLATLNTGNTIYF
TRBV21-1	CASSKTDSRGRNSPLHF
TRBV12-1	CASSFARGSSYEQYF
TRBV29-1	CSVGSQGNYGYTF
TRBV5-6	CASSLAGAGNYEQYF
TRBV5-4	CASSPRVIAGSEQYF
TRBV2	CASRINSYEQYF
TRBV28	CASTSRDEQYF
TRBV28	CASSQDSYGYTF
TRBV27	CASSLVVAGAFEQYF
TRBV18	CASSSGTRSDTQYF
TRBV6-4	CASSDRPRANVLTF
TRBV7-6	CASSEWGGAGANVLTF
TRBV28	CASSFTGTLGETQYF
TRBV28	CASSLAGGGQETQYF
TRBV5-1	CASSPKQVMNTEAFF
TRBV6-1	CASSVTDLGEYF
TRBV5-1	CASSLTGGLEFSEQYF
TRBV18	CASSPRTNYGYTF
TRBV11-2	CASSFRDRVPGNTIYF
TRBV4-1	CASSREGATSYGYTF
TRBV25-1	CASTPPGQGYEQYF
TRBV6-5	CASNPLGSYEQYF
TRBV4-3	CASSQATSGSSEQFF
TRBV5-6	CASSWGTSGRDSTDTQYF
TRBV5-6	CASSLPTYNEQFF
TRBV19	CASSMKGEALSGNTIYF
TRBV5-1	CASSSDNAGEKLFF
TRBV7-3	CASSLVVGQPQHF
TRBV6-4	CASSPSANYGYTF
TRBV7-8	CASSLFGAENYGYTF
TRBV5-1	CASSQKVSGGNTEAFF
TRBV19	CASSISAAYGYTF
TRBV5-4	CASSLAQGRTEAFF
TRBV7-2	CASSLSGNTIYF
TRBV9	CASSVGGGTSGRMEQFF
TRBV5-1	CASSSGSWANTEAFF
TRBV11-2	CASSFRDDTEAFF
TRBV5-1	CASSLARTNTGELFF
TRBV19	CASTPAFRGNGNQPQHF
TRBV7-8	CASSFGANTDTQYF
TRBV7-6	CASSSLVNEQFF
TRBV6-5	CASSRADEAFF
TRBV28	CASSRTRYTF